These T cell receptor beta chains were read from a single sample in a study of blood T cell repertoires in COVID-19. Clones were read by immunoSEQ multiplex PCR, and TCRdb kept only the in-frame ones, dropping some. The data hold a few hundred thousand clones, with 85% to 90% observed a single time. Input material: PBMCs or T cells enriched from blood (not recorded which). Source of these receptors: a woman aged 40-49 years who had recovered from COVID-19. CDR3s include the opening cysteine and the closing phenylalanine or tryptophan.

j_gene: TRBJ1-2
v_gene: TRBV6-5
CDR3aa: CASSYSGGRELSGYTF

j_gene: TRBJ2-7
v_gene: TRBV9
CDR3aa: CASSLGRGDRGPSYEQYF

j_gene: TRBJ2-1
v_gene: TRBV6-2/TRBV6-3
CDR3aa: CASSPPGEQFF

j_gene: TRBJ2-4
v_gene: TRBV4-1
CDR3aa: CASSQLTSAKNIQYF

j_gene: TRBJ2-7
v_gene: TRBV27
CDR3aa: CASSLRPIQAGSYEQYF

j_gene: TRBJ1-1
v_gene: TRBV5-1
CDR3aa: CASSIRQALGTEAFF

j_gene: TRBJ1-2
v_gene: TRBV3-1/TRBV3-2
CDR3aa: CASSGQGNPTNYGYTF

j_gene: TRBJ1-1
v_gene: TRBV12-3/TRBV12-4
CDR3aa: CASSFTLGTEAFF

j_gene: TRBJ2-6
v_gene: TRBV13
CDR3aa: CASIRGGALSGANVLTF

j_gene: TRBJ1-1
v_gene: TRBV7-9
CDR3aa: CASYPFEAFF

j_gene: TRBJ2-7
v_gene: TRBV7-2
CDR3aa: CASSLTQGGYEQYF